Listed here are 31 T cell receptor beta chains from one sample, sequenced in a study of T cells in tumors after PD-1 blockade. Assay: immunoSEQ multiplex PCR; the TCRdb copy retains only in-frame clones and omits some. The sample carries 55,000 to 70,000 clones, about 80% recorded once. The sample consisted of PBMCs, taken before anti-PD-1 treatment. The receptors were sampled from a human donor with basal cell carcinoma.

About this clone itself: Germline is not matched at one junction end, which may reflect a read error. The genes are TRBV5-6 and TRBJ1-5; D remains ambiguous. The germline gives CDR1 SGHDT, CDR2 YYEEEE. The CDR3 is 15 residues long. The CDR3: CASSVSGRVNQSQHF. CDR3 in DNA: TGTGCCAGCAGCGTAAGCGGTAGGGTCAATCAGTCCCAGCATTTT.

The chain joins TRBV7-3 to TRBJ1-1, with 8 nucleotides matching TRBD1. J lost 1 base, V lost 5 bases, and 6 bases had no gene match. Germline assignment: CDR1 SGHTA and CDR2 FQGTGA. This CDR3 comprises 15 residues. This CDR3 is CASSATGGRNTEAFF. DNA for the CDR3: TGTGCCAGCAGCGCTACAGGGGGGAGGAACACTGAAGCTTTCTTT.

V usage is TRBV19 and J usage is TRBJ2-2; TRBD2 aligns across 16 bases. The CDR3 extends over 18 amino acids. Germline values: CDR1 LNHDA, CDR2 SQIVND (reference sequence). Trimming took 9 bases from V and 1 from J; bases not matched to a gene: 8. The CDR3 DNA reads as TGTGCCAGCCGGACGGGGACTAGCGGGGGGGTGAACACCGGGGAGCTGTTTTTT. Protein product: CASRTGTSGGVNTGELFF.

The chain joins TRBV19 to TRBJ2-6; possibly TRBD1 for D (5 bases). V gave up 4 bases and J gave up 0 bases, with 13 bases separating them. This CDR3 contains 17 residues. Germline loops: CDR1 LNHDA, CDR2 SQIVND (reference sequence). The CDR3 coding sequence is TGTGCCAGTAGTAAGGGGTGGCAGCTCTCTGGGGCCAACGTCCTGACTTTC. As protein: CASSKGWQLSGANVLTF.

As DNA, the CDR3 is TGTGCCACCAGAGGGATTAGACAGGTCGACGTCCTGACTTTC. Its protein product is CATRGIRQVDVLTF. The chain joins TRBV15 to TRBJ2-6, with a tentative D call TRBD1 (6 bases). Germline loops: CDR1 LNHNV, CDR2 YYDKDF (reference sequence). There are 14 residues in the CDR3. V was clipped by 6 bases and J by 11 bases, with 17 bases between them.

The chain employs TRBV19 and TRBJ1-1; D may be TRBD1 (5 bases). The CDR3 is 12 amino acids. V was trimmed by 0 bases and J by 8 bases, leaving 7 bases between them. In germline, CDR1 is LNHDA, CDR2 SQIVND (reference sequence). This chain's CDR3 is CASSIENREAFF. For the CDR3, the DNA is TGTGCCAGTAGTATAGAAAACAGGGAAGCTTTCTTT.

The chain joins TRBV13 to TRBJ1-4; TRBD1 agrees at 9 bases. CDR1 and CDR2 (germline): PRHDT, FYEKMQ (reference sequence). V shed 5 bases, J shed 4 bases, and the junction held 11 bases outside the gene matches. The CDR3 is 17 residues long. The CDR3 sequence is CASSVRTGEGGNEKLFF. The CDR3 DNA follows: TGTGCCAGCAGCGTCCGGACAGGGGAGGGGGGTAATGAAAAACTGTTTTTT.

The chain joins TRBV28 to TRBJ1-5, with a weak D call TRBD1 (5 bases). CDR3 size: 15 residues. Germline V gene sequence: CDR1 MDHEN, CDR2 SYDVKM. The V end was cut by 3 bases, the J end by 6 bases, with 15 bases between. The CDR3 DNA reads as TGTGCCAGCAGTTTGGTGGGCAGGGCTGGTCAGCCCCAGCATTTT. Residues: CASSLVGRAGQPQHF. Using reference TRBV28 and TRBJ1-5 for the parts outside the CDR3, the full variable domain is DVKVTQSSRYLVKRTGEKVFLECVQDMDHENMFWYRQDPGLGLRLIYFSYDVKMKEKGDIPEGYSVSREKKERFSLILESASTNQTSMYLCASSLVGRAGQPQHFGDGTRLSIL.

The chain combines TRBV5-6 with TRBJ2-1; 12 positions match TRBD2. In germline, CDR1 is SGHDT, CDR2 YYEEEE. The trim removed 3 bases at V and 6 bases at J, leaving 7 bases unmatched. The CDR3 loop spans 16 amino acids. The CDR3 DNA reads TGTGCCAGCAGCTCCCATCTAGCGGGGGGGTTCAATGAGCAGTTCTTC. Translation: CASSSHLAGGFNEQFF.

In this sample, this clone turned up a few times. This rearrangement joins TRBV5-1 to TRBJ1-2; D is possibly TRBD1 (5 bases). V gave up 0 bases and J gave up 2 bases, with 8 bases separating them. This CDR3 region has 14 residues. The germline V gene encodes CDR1 SGHRS and CDR2 YFSETQ. CDR3: CASSLDRSNYGYTF. The CDR3 coding sequence is TGCGCCAGCAGCTTGGACAGGTCCAACTATGGCTACACCTTC.

The V gene is TRBV7-8, the J gene TRBJ2-3; 8 nucleotides match TRBD2. This CDR3 comprises 18 residues. Germline values: CDR1 SGHVS, CDR2 FQNEAQ. Trimming took 5 bases from V and 1 from J; bases not matched to a gene: 14. The CDR3 loop is CASSLRGGPVSGTDTQYF. The CDR3 DNA is TGTGCCAGCAGCCTTCGGGGGGGGCCGGTGTCTGGCACAGATACGCAGTATTTT. Drawing the rest from reference TRBV7-8 and TRBJ2-3, the complete variable domain is GAGVSQSPRYKVAKRGQDVALRCDPISGHVSLFWYQQALGQGPEFLTYFQNEAQLDKSGLPSDRFFAERPEGSVSTLKIQRTQQEDSAVYLCASSLRGGPVSGTDTQYFGPGTRLTVL.

This clone has only one observation. This chain uses TRBV6-1 with TRBJ2-7; TRBD2 matches at 8 bases. J was trimmed by 3 bases and V by 0 bases; bases with no gene match: 19. Germline CDR1 and CDR2: MNHNS and SASEGT. The CDR3 contains 20 residues. The CDR3 DNA follows: TGTGCCAGCAGTGAAGCGCCTACTACGGGGGGGGGCCGACAGGTCTACGAGCAGTACTTC. It is translated as CASSEAPTTGGGRQVYEQYF.

The V gene is TRBV12-3 or TRBV12-4, the J gene TRBJ1-3; no reliable D call. The germline V and J ends were trimmed by 6 bases and 2 bases, with 5 bases remaining between them. The CDR3 has 12 residues. CDR3 nucleotide sequence: TGTGCCAGCAGGCCCGCTGGAAACACCATATATTTT. Residues: CASRPAGNTIYF.

The chain uses TRBV6-5 and TRBJ2-3; 11 bases line up with TRBD1. The CDR3 sequence is 13 residues long. Losses at the gene ends were 6 bases for V and 6 bases for J; bases not matched to a gene: 2. Germline lookup yields CDR1 MNHEY and CDR2 SVGAGI. CDR3: CASRRTGGDTQYF. DNA of the CDR3: TGTGCCAGCAGGCGGACAGGGGGCGATACGCAGTATTTT.

The chain employs TRBV5-1 and TRBJ2-1, with 13 bases identical to TRBD2. V was pared by 3 bases and J by 4 bases, with 7 bases of the junction left unmatched. The CDR3 extends over 17 amino acids. Germline V lookup: CDR1 SGHRS, CDR2 YFSETQ. In DNA form, the CDR3 reads TGCGCCAGCAGCTCGGGACTAGCGGGGTCTTCATACAATGAGCAGTTCTTC. The encoded protein is CASSSGLAGSSYNEQFF.

This sequence joins TRBV7-3 and TRBJ2-1; D is ambiguous. Trimming cost V 1 base and J 2 bases, with 9 bases left between them. Germline CDR1 and CDR2: SGHTA and FQGTGA. CDR3 size: 15 residues. In nucleotides, the CDR3 is TGTGCCAGCAGCTTAATGGCAGAAGCCTACAATGAGCAGTTCTTC. Its translation is CASSLMAEAYNEQFF.

The chain combines TRBV5-6 with TRBJ2-2, with TRBD1 as a possible D gene (6 bases). Trimming removed 4 bases at V and 5 bases at J, with 12 bases between. Per germline, CDR1 SGHDT and CDR2 YYEEEE. This CDR3 comprises 14 residues. In DNA, the CDR3 is TGTGCCAGCAGCCTGTTACAGGGTACCGGGGAGCTGTTTTTT. Translated: CASSLLQGTGELFF.

The chain couples TRBV2 to TRBJ1-3; 10 bases are a match to TRBD1. Germline V gene sequence: CDR1 SNHLY, CDR2 FYNNEI. V shed 5 bases and J 0 bases; nucleotides not matched to a gene: 7. This CDR3 comprises 17 residues. The CDR3 region is CASSTHGTGDSGNTIYF. In DNA, the CDR3 is TGTGCCAGCAGTACCCATGGGACAGGGGACTCTGGAAACACCATATATTTT.

This CDR3 reads CASSSLRDGSSYNSPLHF. CDR3 coding DNA: TGTGCCAGCAGCTCGCTCCGGGACGGTAGCTCCTATAATTCACCCCTCCACTTT. This chain joins TRBV21-1 and TRBJ1-6. TRBV21-1 is recorded as a pseudogene. This CDR3 region has 18 residues.

This clone occurred a few times. The chain employs TRBV4-1 and TRBJ2-1; D might be TRBD1 (6 bases). V was cut by 0 bases and J by 6 bases, with 12 bases left in between. CDR1 and CDR2 from the germline V gene are MGHRA and YSYEKL. The CDR3 is made up of 15 amino acids. CDR3 bases: TGCGCCAGCAGCCAAGACAGGGGCCTACTCAATGAGCAGTTCTTC. It is translated as CASSQDRGLLNEQFF.

The chain recombines TRBV2 with TRBJ2-5; weak D call: TRBD1 (5 bases). The V gene lost 0 bases and the J gene lost 2 bases, with 10 bases spanning the gap. The CDR3 sequence is 15 residues long. Looked up from germline, CDR1 is SNHLY and CDR2 is FYNNEI. DNA for the CDR3: TGTGCCAGCAGTGAAGCCAGGGCACAGCAAGAGACCCAGTACTTC. It specifies CASSEARAQQETQYF.

J is TRBJ1-5 and V is TRBV3-1 (or the pseudogene TRBV3-2); 11 bases are shared with TRBD1. The CDR3 is 18 residues long. J lost 2 bases, V lost 3 bases, and 9 bases had no gene match. The germline V gene has CDR1 LGHDT and CDR2 YNNKEL (reference sequence). CDR3 protein: CASSQTGQGEGGNQPQHF. DNA of the CDR3: TGTGCCAGCAGCCAGACGGGACAGGGGGAAGGGGGCAATCAGCCCCAGCATTTT.

V and J are TRBV7-9 and TRBJ2-3; D uncertain. V lost 1 base to trimming and J lost 5 bases, with 10 bases between them. The CDR3 sequence is 14 residues long. From germline, CDR1 is SEHNR and CDR2 FQNEAQ (reference sequence). Here the CDR3 reads CASSLEGMGDTQYF. Here the CDR3 DNA reads TGTGCCAGCAGCTTAGAAGGGATGGGAGATACGCAGTATTTT.

This rearrangement joins TRBV10-3 to TRBJ1-5; D is unclear. The CDR3 covers 13 residues. Per the germline V gene, CDR1 is ENHRY and CDR2 is SYGVKD. Trimming took 3 bases from V and 7 from J, leaving 10 bases between them. The chain's CDR3 is CAISEIANQPQHF. For the CDR3, the DNA is TGTGCCATCAGTGAAATTGCGAACCAGCCCCAGCATTTT.

The chain links TRBV12-3 or TRBV12-4 to TRBJ1-4; D call uncertain. V was cut by 6 bases and J by 5 bases, with 10 bases left in between. The CDR3 totals 13 residues. CDR3 DNA sequence: TGTGCCAGCAGGGCTAGTGGGAATGAAAAACTGTTTTTT. This sequence encodes CASRASGNEKLFF.

This chain uses TRBV11-3 with TRBJ2-7; no clear D gene. The CDR3 is 14 amino acids. The germline V gene encodes CDR1 SGHNT and CDR2 YENEEA. V shed 3 bases and J shed 0 bases, with 9 bases lying between them. CDR3 residues: CASSFGQDSYEQYF. DNA of the CDR3: TGTGCCAGCAGCTTTGGGCAGGACTCCTACGAGCAGTACTTC.

The gene calls are TRBV5-1 and TRBJ2-6; maybe TRBD2 (5 bases). Per the germline V gene, CDR1 is SGHRS and CDR2 is YFSETQ. The CDR3 runs to 16 residues. The germline V and J ends were trimmed by 2 bases and 4 bases, with 13 bases remaining between them. CDR3: CASSLGGSAGANVLTF. CDR3 in DNA: TGCGCCAGCAGCTTAGGAGGTTCGGCCGGGGCCAACGTCCTGACTTTC.

V gene TRBV5-6 combines with J gene TRBJ2-5; TRBD2 agrees at 11 bases. Trimming cost V 4 bases and J 5 bases; bases outside gene matches: 7. Germline CDR1 SGHDT, CDR2 YYEEEE. CDR3 length equals 15 residues. CDR3 DNA sequence: TGTGCCAGCAGCCTAGGGACTAGCGGTCGGGAGACCCAGTACTTC. Translated: CASSLGTSGRETQYF.

V gene TRBV14 combines with J gene TRBJ2-1, with TRBD1 identical over 8 bases. The length of the CDR3 is 19 residues. The germline gives CDR1 SGHDN, CDR2 FVKESK. V was clipped by 4 bases and J by 7 bases; unmatched bases: 21. The CDR3 loop is CASSRTPPTGALPRNEQFF. Written as DNA, the CDR3 is TGTGCCAGCAGCCGCACCCCCCCGACAGGGGCCCTTCCAAGGAATGAGCAGTTCTTC.

This clone was detected a few times. The rearrangement links TRBV18 to TRBJ2-3; the match to TRBD2 covers 8 bases. The CDR3 runs 17 residues. Germline V lookup: CDR1 KGHSH, CDR2 LQKENI. V dropped 3 bases and J dropped 0; count of bases not matched to a gene: 8. The DNA of the CDR3 is TGTGCCAGCTCACCCGGCGGGGGGTCCCCTAGCACAGATACGCAGTATTTT. This gives the protein CASSPGGGSPSTDTQYF.

The chain links TRBV19 to TRBJ1-2; D is uncertain. V was pared by 0 bases and J by 4 bases, with 15 bases between. CDR3 length equals 16 residues. CDR1 is LNHDA and CDR2 is SQIVND in the germline V gene (reference sequence). The CDR3 loop is CASSIDHSVLGYGYTF. The CDR3 bases are TGTGCCAGTAGTATAGATCATAGTGTTTTGGGCTATGGCTACACCTTC.